A single sample gave rise to the 23 T cell receptor beta chains below, sequenced in a study of control samples from healthy donors and cancer patients. The repertoire was sequenced with immunoSEQ multiplex PCR; TCRdb's copy has only in-frame clones and lacks some. The sample records about 54,000 clones, around 96% being singletons. The specimen sequenced was blood. All receptors derive from a woman under 40 in good health.

This chain links TRBV29-1 with TRBJ2-1; TRBD2 matches at 7 bases. Germline lookup yields CDR1 SQVTM and CDR2 ANQGSEA. This CDR3 region has 15 residues. V gave up 6 bases and J gave up 4 bases; unmatched junction bases: 12. The CDR3 DNA is TGCAGCGTAGAAACCGGGACTACCTCTTACAATGAGCAGTTCTTC. This translates into CSVETGTTSYNEQFF.

Written as DNA, the CDR3 is TGTGCCAGCAGCTTAGCGGGTCGGCTTCAAGATACGCAGTATTTT. Protein product: CASSLAGRLQDTQYF. The chain joins TRBV7-3 to TRBJ2-3, with D possibly TRBD2 on 5 matching bases. Germline CDR1 and CDR2: SGHTA and FQGTGA. The CDR3 contains 15 residues. The V end lost 2 bases, the J end lost 5 bases, and 14 bases lay between the germline ends.

The V and J genes are TRBV19 and TRBJ2-2; weak D call: TRBD2 (6 bases). V lost 5 bases, J lost 6 bases, and 16 bases lay in between. The CDR3 has 15 residues. Germline loops: CDR1 LNHDA, CDR2 SQIVND (reference sequence). CDR3: CASSSGRLVAGELFF. In DNA form, the CDR3 reads TGTGCCAGTAGTTCCGGAAGACTAGTAGCCGGGGAGCTGTTTTTT.

The chain joins TRBV4-1 to TRBJ2-1; D perhaps matches TRBD2 (6 bases). Germline CDR1 MGHRA, CDR2 YSYEKL. With 1 base removed from V and 5 bases from J, the gap between germline ends came to 18 bases. CDR3 length: 17 residues. The DNA for the CDR3 is TGCGCCAGCAGCCAAGGACTAGAGTATGGGGCCAACAATGAGCAGTTCTTC. It translates to CASSQGLEYGANNEQFF.

The V gene is TRBV6-5, the J gene TRBJ1-2; the D is unclear. Trimming cost V 6 bases and J 4 bases, with 18 bases left between them. The germline V gene has CDR1 MNHEY and CDR2 SVGAGI. CDR3 length: 15 residues. The CDR3 DNA follows: TGTGCCAGCAGCTCGAACGTAGGGTCGGGCTATGGCTACACCTTC. Protein product: CASSSNVGSGYGYTF.

The chain recombines TRBV6-2 or TRBV6-3 with TRBJ2-7; 11 bases line up with TRBD2. The V segment lost 5 bases and the J segment 1 base; nucleotides outside the gene matches: 7. This CDR3 has 16 residues. In germline, CDR1 is MNHEY, CDR2 SVGEGT. The CDR3 protein is CASSTLAGGNSYEQYF. For the CDR3, the DNA is TGTGCCAGCAGTACTTTAGCGGGAGGGAATTCCTACGAGCAGTACTTC.

This clone appeared once. The rearrangement links TRBV30 to TRBJ1-1; unclear D gene. Trimming took off 4 bases at V and 4 bases at J, with 7 bases between the two ends. The CDR3 runs 11 residues. CDR1 is GTSNPN and CDR2 is SVGIG in the germline V gene (reference sequence). CDR3 sequence (DNA): TGTGCCTGGATGGGGTTCACTGAAGCTTTCTTT. It codes for CAWMGFTEAFF.

The chain combines TRBV6-5 with TRBJ2-1; 10 bases align to TRBD2. CDR1 and CDR2 from the germline V gene are MNHEY and SVGAGI. The CDR3 length is 15 residues. V lost 6 bases, J lost 2 bases, and 4 bases stayed unmatched. The CDR3 spells CASRLAGDPYNEQFF. The CDR3 DNA reads TGTGCCAGCAGGCTAGCGGGAGACCCCTACAATGAGCAGTTCTTC.

This rearrangement joins TRBV29-1 to TRBJ2-5; 9 nucleotides line up with TRBD1. The J segment lost 5 bases and the V segment lost 0 bases, leaving 4 bases of the junction unmatched. The CDR3 sequence is 14 residues long. CDR1 is SQVTM and CDR2 is ANQGSEA in the germline V gene. Written as DNA, the CDR3 is TGCAGCGTTGAAGATGGGACAGGGAGGGAGACCCAGTACTTC. Residues: CSVEDGTGRETQYF. The variable domain in full, with the rest retrieved from reference TRBV29-1 and TRBJ2-5, is SAVISQKPSRDICQRGTSLTIQCQVDSQVTMMFWYRQQPGQSLTLIATANQGSEATYESGFVIDKFPISRPNLTFSTLTVSNMSPEDSSIYLCSVEDGTGRETQYFGPGTRLLVL.

The genes are TRBV13 and TRBJ1-2, with a possible D match to TRBD1 (5 bases). The CDR3 extends over 13 amino acids. Germline-derived CDR1 and CDR2 are PRHDT and FYEKMQ (reference sequence). With 5 bases removed from V and 4 bases from J, the gap between germline ends came to 11 bases. CDR3 nucleotides: TGTGCCAGCAGCCCCCAAGGGGCCTATGGCTACACCTTC. This encodes CASSPQGAYGYTF.

This rearrangement joins TRBV20-1 to TRBJ2-1; possible D gene TRBD1, 5 bases. Trimming removed 3 bases from V and 6 bases from J, with 15 bases in between. The V gene's germline CDR1 is DFQATT and CDR2 SNEGSKA (reference sequence). The CDR3 runs to 14 residues. CDR3 protein: CSASDRRVTNEQFF. DNA for the CDR3: TGCAGTGCTAGTGACAGAAGGGTAACCAATGAGCAGTTCTTC.

The chain couples TRBV5-6 to TRBJ1-2; a weak D match, TRBD1 (6 bases). Germline V gene lookup returns CDR1 SGHDT and CDR2 YYEEEE. V dropped 2 bases and J dropped 4 bases, with 15 bases sitting between them. There are 15 residues in the CDR3. The CDR3 spells CASSFGGQQLYGYTF. CDR3 bases: TGTGCCAGCAGCTTCGGGGGGCAGCAGCTCTATGGCTACACCTTC. Complete variable domain (other parts from reference TRBV5-6 and TRBJ1-2): DAGVTQSPTHLIKTRGQQVTLRCSPKSGHDTVSWYQQALGQGPQFIFQYYEEEERQRGNFPDRFSGHQFPNYSSELNVNALLLGDSALYLCASSFGGQQLYGYTFGSGTRLTVV.

The genes are TRBV18 and TRBJ2-3, with TRBD2 matching over 7 bases. There are 15 residues in the CDR3. Germline CDR1 and CDR2: KGHSH and LQKENI. Trimming removed 9 bases from V and 5 bases from J; junction bases left unmatched: 14. The DNA of the CDR3 is TGTGCCAGTCGTGAAGCGGGATCGGCGGGAGATACGCAGTATTTT. It specifies CASREAGSAGDTQYF.

The chain recombines TRBV7-9 with TRBJ1-4, with a weak D call TRBD1 (6 bases). V was trimmed by 3 bases and J by 5 bases, leaving 16 bases between them. The CDR3 spans 16 residues. CDR1 SEHNR and CDR2 FQNEAQ come from the germline V gene (reference sequence). CDR3 sequence: CASSFPPGTQNEKLFF. The CDR3 region has the DNA TGTGCCAGCAGCTTCCCGCCCGGGACACAGAATGAAAAACTGTTTTTT.

The chain links TRBV21-1 to TRBJ2-1; the tabulated D call, TRBD2, remains unverified against the DNA. TRBV21-1 is deemed a pseudogene. The CDR3 totals 13 residues. The CDR3 reads CASSFLASAEQFF. In DNA form, the CDR3 reads TGTGCCAGCAGCTTCCTAGCGTCCGCTGAGCAGTTCTTC.

The V call is TRBV10-2, the J call TRBJ2-7, with D tentatively TRBD1 (6 bases). V was clipped by 6 bases and J by 4 bases, with 13 bases between them. There are 13 residues in the CDR3. Germline lookup yields CDR1 WSHSY and CDR2 SAAADI. DNA for the CDR3: TGCGCCAGCAGGTCGGACAGCAGATACGAGCAGTACTTC. Protein product: CASRSDSRYEQYF.

The rearrangement uses TRBV2 and TRBJ2-5; tentatively, D is TRBD1 (7 bases). Germline V gene data show CDR1 as SNHLY and CDR2 as FYNNEI. The length of the CDR3 is 16 residues. Trimming removed 8 bases at V and 6 bases at J, with 25 bases between. CDR3 in DNA: TGTGCCAGCCGGGGGAACAAACAGGGGTCAGGGAAGACCCAGTACTTC. Residues: CASRGNKQGSGKTQYF.

This rearrangement joins TRBV7-6 to TRBJ2-1; TRBD2 agrees at 7 bases. The CDR3 is 16 amino acids. Losses at the gene ends were 3 bases for V and 0 bases for J; bases not matched to a gene: 5. The germline V gene encodes CDR1 SGHVS and CDR2 FNYEAQ. The CDR3 loop reads CASSFGGSSSYNEQFF. The CDR3, as DNA: TGTGCCAGCAGCTTCGGGGGGAGTAGCTCCTACAATGAGCAGTTCTTC.

This chain connects TRBV5-1 to TRBJ1-3; no clear D gene. V lost 0 bases to trimming and J lost 2 bases, with 6 bases between them. CDR1 SGHRS and CDR2 YFSETQ come from the germline V gene. This CDR3 is built from 14 residues. The CDR3 sequence is CASSLEGPGNTIYF. CDR3 nucleotide sequence: TGCGCCAGCAGCTTGGAAGGGCCTGGAAACACCATATATTTT.

This chain links TRBV19 with TRBJ2-6; D unclear. This CDR3 has 15 amino acids. Trimming took 3 bases from V and 2 from J, leaving 8 bases between them. Germline lookup yields CDR1 LNHDA and CDR2 SQIVND (reference sequence). Here the CDR3 DNA reads TGTGCCAGTAGTATTAAGGGTCCTGGGGCCAACGTCCTGACTTTC. This codes for CASSIKGPGANVLTF.

The chain recombines TRBV13 with TRBJ2-4; the match to TRBD2 covers 10 bases. Germline assignment: CDR1 PRHDT and CDR2 FYEKMQ (reference sequence). V shed 5 bases, J shed 0 bases, and the junction held 7 bases outside the gene matches. The CDR3 loop spans 17 amino acids. The CDR3 sequence is CASSPRAGGVAKNIQYF. CDR3 nucleotides: TGTGCCAGCAGCCCGCGAGCGGGAGGGGTAGCCAAAAACATTCAGTACTTC.

The gene calls are TRBV2 and TRBJ1-3; maybe TRBD1 (6 bases). Trimming took off 4 bases at V and 0 bases at J, with 19 bases between the two ends. Per the germline V gene, CDR1 is SNHLY and CDR2 is FYNNEI. The CDR3 is 18 residues long. CDR3 sequence (DNA): TGTGCCAGCAGTGGAAGGGGGGGCGATATAGTCTCTGGAAACACCATATATTTT. Amino acids: CASSGRGGDIVSGNTIYF.

The chain links TRBV5-1 to TRBJ1-1; 7 nucleotides agree with TRBD1. The V gene end was trimmed by 1 base and the J gene end by 5 bases; junction bases not matched to a gene: 5. The CDR3 totals 14 residues. The germline V gene encodes CDR1 SGHRS and CDR2 YFSETQ. The CDR3 DNA reads as TGCGCCAGCAGCTTGCAGGGGGGGAAAACTGAAGCTTTCTTT. Translating it yields CASSLQGGKTEAFF.